These 30 T cell receptor beta chains share one sample of origin, sequenced in a study of T cell repertoires in cytomegalovirus infection. Their target antigens are unknown. MiXCR, applied by TCRdb to the reads, yields one record per CDR3 protein. The repertoire includes approximately 1,000,000 distinct CDR3 sequences, 25% to 40% of them detected once, and 13% sits in the top ten. The sample in question was cultured CD8+ T cells from PBMCs, obtained from culture after CMV antigen stimulation. These TCRs come from a human donor in good health (CMV status not recorded). Some clones in this sample may be carry-over from other donors' samples.

Remarks on this clonotype: Possible read error: a much larger clone is one base away. This chain links TRBV27 with TRBJ1-3; no clear D. CDR1 and CDR2 from the germline V gene are MNHEY and SMNVEV (reference sequence). The CDR3 runs to 12 residues. Trimming left V 7 bases short and J 0 bases short, with 4 bases between. The CDR3, as DNA: TGTGCCAGCAAGGGCTCTGGAAACACCATATATTTT. Translation gives CASKGSGNTIYF.

The chain employs TRBV20-1 and TRBJ1-6; D not resolved. Germline V lookup: CDR1 DFQATT, CDR2 SNEGSKA (reference sequence). The CDR3 totals 15 residues. V lost 6 bases and J 9 bases, leaving 21 bases between the germline ends. CDR3 protein: CSALSRRALGSPLHF. Written as DNA, the CDR3 is TGCAGTGCCCTCTCCAGGAGGGCCCTCGGTTCACCCCTCCACTTT.

This clonotype was observed a few times. The V gene is TRBV12-3 or TRBV12-4, the J gene TRBJ1-2; D call uncertain. The CDR3 consists of 13 residues. The V gene lost 2 bases and the J gene lost 8 bases, with 12 bases spanning the gap. CDR3 coding DNA: TGTGCCAGCAGTTTATTGGGCTGGGAAGGCTACACCTTC. Translated: CASSLLGWEGYTF.

This clonotype was seen more than once but under ten times. The chain couples TRBV4-1 to TRBJ1-5; weak D call: TRBD1 (5 bases). The V and J ends lost 0 bases and 6 bases respectively, with 9 bases between them. Germline V gene lookup returns CDR1 MGHRA and CDR2 YSYEKL. The CDR3 has 14 residues. The CDR3 is CASSQDSGIQPQHF. CDR3 nucleotide sequence: TGCGCCAGCAGCCAAGATTCAGGGATTCAGCCCCAGCATTTT.

This clonotype has a handful of counts. The V and J genes are TRBV4-1 and TRBJ2-5; no definite D call. V lost 2 bases, J lost 5 bases, and 9 bases lay in between. This CDR3 contains 13 residues. Germline assignment: CDR1 MGHRA and CDR2 YSYEKL. CDR3 DNA sequence: TGCGCCAGCAGCCAACCAGCGAGGGAGACCCAGTACTTC. Translating it yields CASSQPARETQYF.

The V gene is TRBV6-5, the J gene TRBJ2-7; 9 bases are a match to TRBD2. J gave up 5 bases and V 0 bases, and 8 bases lay outside the gene matches. Germline CDR1 is MNHEY and CDR2 is SVGAGI. CDR3 length equals 16 residues. CDR3 nucleotides: TGTGCCAGCAGTTACTCCAGGACTAGCGTCGGGAACGAGCAGTACGTC. Protein product: CASSYSRTSVGNEQYV.

The chain recombines TRBV20-1 with TRBJ2-1; TRBD1 agrees at 7 bases. CDR3 length: 15 amino acids. Germline values: CDR1 DFQATT, CDR2 SNEGSKA (reference sequence). Trimming cost V 0 bases and J 0 bases; bases outside gene matches: 2. The CDR3 nucleotides read TGCAGTGCTAGAGAAGGGGACAGCTCCTACAATGAGCAGTTCTTC. Its protein is CSAREGDSSYNEQFF.

The rearrangement links TRBV7-9 to TRBJ2-1, with D possibly being TRBD1 or TRBD2 (6 bases each). The germline V gene has CDR1 SEHNR and CDR2 FQNEAQ (reference sequence). The CDR3 is 16 amino acids. Trimming shortened V by 3 bases and J by 2 bases, and 14 bases separated the two germline ends. Written as DNA, the CDR3 is TGTGCCAGCAGCTTGATTGGGGGGCCTGCCTACAATGAGCAGTTCTTC. This gives the protein CASSLIGGPAYNEQFF.

This chain uses TRBV7-3 with TRBJ2-5; 7 bases fit TRBD1. Trimming at V came to 6 bases and at J to 5 bases, leaving 9 bases not matched to a gene. This CDR3 contains 14 residues. Per germline, CDR1 SGHTA and CDR2 FQGTGA. This CDR3 is CASSWTGRGETQYF. CDR3 in DNA: TGTGCCAGCAGTTGGACAGGCCGGGGCGAGACCCAGTACTTC.

This clonotype was counted ten times or more. The chain has TRBV7-6 and TRBJ2-3; D is undetermined. V was pared by 5 bases and J by 2 bases, with 20 bases between. The V gene's germline CDR1 is SGHVS and CDR2 FNYEAQ. The CDR3 length is 17 residues. The CDR3 coding sequence is TGTGCCAGCAGCCTAGAAGTCCCGCCACCTCTCACAGATACGCAGTATTTT. Translated, it gives CASSLEVPPPLTDTQYF.

The chain uses TRBV5-6 and TRBJ2-3; no reliable D call. CDR1 SGHDT and CDR2 YYEEEE come from the germline V gene. V dropped 2 bases and J dropped 0 bases, with 10 bases sitting between them. This CDR3 is built from 15 residues. CDR3 loop: CASSFLSGSTDTQYF. The DNA of the CDR3 is TGTGCCAGCAGCTTTCTGTCAGGCAGCACAGATACGCAGTATTTT.

The J gene is TRBJ2-7, the V gene TRBV12-3 or TRBV12-4, with D perhaps TRBD1 (6 bases). V lost 3 bases to trimming and J lost 2 bases, with 14 bases between them. The CDR3 sequence is 15 residues long. The CDR3 spells CASSFGGRGAYEQYF. CDR3 DNA sequence: TGTGCCAGCAGTTTTGGGGGCCGTGGGGCCTACGAGCAGTACTTC.

This clonotype was seen more than once but under ten times. The chain recombines TRBV3-1 with TRBJ2-3; D may be TRBD1 or TRBD2 (5 bases each). Trimming pared 5 bases from V and 6 bases from J, leaving 18 bases between. The CDR3 runs to 15 residues. CDR1 LGHDT and CDR2 YNNKEL come from the germline V gene (reference sequence). The CDR3 region has the DNA TGTGCCAGCAGCTTCCTGGCGTCAGGGAGCGATACGCAGTATTTT. It translates to CASSFLASGSDTQYF.

V and J are TRBV2 and TRBJ1-5; 8 positions agree with TRBD1. The trim removed 3 bases at V and 9 bases at J, leaving 7 bases unmatched. The CDR3 has 14 residues. Per germline, CDR1 SNHLY and CDR2 FYNNEI. The CDR3 nucleotides are TGTGCCAGCAGTGAGGACAGGGATCGTCGGCCCCAGCATTTT. Its translation is CASSEDRDRRPQHF.

V is TRBV6-4 and J is TRBJ1-1, with D uncertain. Trimming pared 6 bases from V and 1 base from J, leaving 12 bases between. In germline, CDR1 is MRHNA, CDR2 SNTAGT. The CDR3 length is 14 residues. The CDR3 is CASRPGGRNTEAFF. The CDR3 DNA is TGTGCCAGCAGACCTGGAGGTAGGAACACTGAAGCTTTCTTT.

With respect to this clonotype: Being one base from a much bigger clone, this may be a read error. No conserved phenylalanine or tryptophan is present at the end of the CDR3, so a read error is the likely explanation. V gene TRBV7-2 combines with J gene TRBJ1-2; a possible D gene is TRBD1 (6 bases). The V end lost 3 bases, the J end lost 4 bases, and 15 bases lay between the germline ends. This CDR3 has 15 amino acids. Per germline, CDR1 SGHTA and CDR2 FQGNSA. The CDR3 here is CASSFPGGRGYGYTV. The CDR3 nucleotides read TGTGCCAGCAGCTTCCCCGGGGGGCGCGGCTATGGCTACACCGTC.

This clonotype has more than one count but fewer than ten. V and J are TRBV24-1 and TRBJ1-4; D might be TRBD1 (6 bases). Trimming cost V 1 base and J 3 bases, with 20 bases left between them. The CDR3 sequence is 19 residues long. Germline loops: CDR1 KGHDR, CDR2 SFDVKD. The CDR3 coding sequence is TGTGCCACCAGTGATTTAGGGCAGGGGTTTGATGCAGCTAATGAAAAACTGTTTTTT. The encoded protein is CATSDLGQGFDAANEKLFF.

The chain links TRBV25-1 to TRBJ1-1; D not certain. The CDR3 covers 15 residues. V lost 1 base to trimming and J lost 0 bases, with 9 bases between them. CDR1 and CDR2 (germline): MGHDK, SYGVNS. The CDR3 is CASSESDGMNTEAFF. CDR3 in DNA: TGTGCCAGCAGTGAATCCGACGGAATGAACACTGAAGCTTTCTTT.

This clonotype was counted between two and nine times. J is TRBJ1-4 and V is TRBV12-3 or TRBV12-4, with 8 nucleotides matching TRBD1. Germline trimming cut 6 bases from V and 6 bases from J; bases unmatched to any gene: 6. This CDR3 comprises 14 residues. The CDR3 DNA reads TGTGCCAGCAGCTTACAGGGGGGCCATGAAAAACTGTTTTTT. Amino acid sequence: CASSLQGGHEKLFF.

This clonotype was counted only a few times. The chain combines TRBV4-2 with TRBJ1-2; D may be TRBD1 (6 bases). The V end was cut by 0 bases, the J end by 4 bases, with 12 bases between. The germline gives CDR1 LGHNA, CDR2 YNFKEQ. The CDR3 contains 15 residues. The CDR3 here is CASSQERGIGYGYTF. In nucleotides, the CDR3 is TGTGCCAGCAGCCAAGAGAGGGGGATTGGCTATGGCTACACCTTC.

The chain joins TRBV4-1 to TRBJ2-7; D is undetermined. Trimming shortened V by 0 bases and J by 3 bases, and 12 bases separated the two germline ends. The CDR3 runs 15 residues. From germline, CDR1 is MGHRA and CDR2 YSYEKL. CDR3 protein: CASSQDRSPYYEQYF. The CDR3 DNA is TGCGCCAGCAGCCAAGACAGGTCCCCATACTACGAGCAGTACTTC.

The chain uses TRBV7-9 and TRBJ2-3; D perhaps matches TRBD1 (5 bases). The germline CDR1 and CDR2 sequences are SEHNR and FQNEAQ (reference sequence). The CDR3 contains 14 residues. The V end lost 3 bases, the J end lost 4 bases, and 11 bases lay between the germline ends. Written as DNA, the CDR3 is TGTGCCAGCAGCTTGGGAAAAGGGGCAGATACGCAGTATTTT. Translated: CASSLGKGADTQYF.

A note on this clonotype: At one boundary the junction diverges from the germline segment, which might be a read error. The chain is built from TRBV5-3 and TRBJ1-1; D is unclear. TRBV5-3 is an ORF for which the function is uncertain. CDR3 length equals 12 residues. The CDR3 is CTSSLGDLEAFF. CDR3 coding DNA: TGTACCAGCAGCTTGGGTGATCTTGAAGCTTTCTTT.

Turning to this clonotype: A read error is possible here, since a much larger clone lies one base away. The chain has TRBV7-6 and TRBJ2-1, with D perhaps TRBD2 (7 bases). The CDR3 is 17 residues long. Germline loops: CDR1 SGHVS, CDR2 FNYEAQ. CDR3 region: CANSPHQSGTSYNEQFF. CDR3 DNA: TGTGCCAACAGCCCCCATCAGAGCGGGACATCCTACAATGAGCAGTTCTTC.

This sequence joins TRBV10-3 and TRBJ2-7; 9 bases match TRBD1. From germline, CDR1 is ENHRY and CDR2 SYGVKD. CDR3 length equals 16 residues. Germline trimming cut 4 bases from V and 0 bases from J; bases unmatched to any gene: 7. In nucleotides, the CDR3 is TGTGCCATCAGTGGCACAGGGGGCCGTCCCTCCTACGAGCAGTACTTC. Protein: CAISGTGGRPSYEQYF.

This clonotype was seen ten or more times. The rearrangement uses TRBV7-9 and TRBJ1-2, with D perhaps TRBD1 (5 bases). Trimming shortened V by 0 bases and J by 6 bases, and 14 bases separated the two germline ends. CDR3 length: 15 residues. Per germline, CDR1 SEHNR and CDR2 FQNEAQ (reference sequence). CDR3 residues: CASSLAGGSVDGYTF. The CDR3 nucleotides are TGTGCCAGCAGCTTAGCGGGGGGGAGTGTAGATGGCTACACCTTC.

This clonotype was detected only once. The genes are TRBV15 and TRBJ2-5, with D hard to call. V was trimmed by 8 bases and J by 2 bases, leaving 15 bases between them. Germline CDR1 and CDR2: LNHNV and YYDKDF (reference sequence). The CDR3 is 14 residues long. DNA for the CDR3: TGTGCCACCCAATTCGGAAGTTATCAAGAGACCCAGTACTTC. Encoded protein: CATQFGSYQETQYF.

The chain joins TRBV7-4 to TRBJ2-1; no reliable D call. From germline, CDR1 is SGHVT and CDR2 SQSDAQ. This CDR3 region has 12 residues. With 2 bases removed from V and 9 bases from J, the gap between germline ends came to 8 bases. In DNA form, the CDR3 reads TGTGCCAGCAGCTTAAGGGTTAGTGAGCAGTTCTTC. Translating it yields CASSLRVSEQFF.

In this sample, this clonotype turned up a few times. This CDR3 is CASSYSRRGAPYEQYV. For the CDR3, the DNA is TGTGCCAGCAGTTACTCGAGGCGGGGGGCCCCCTACGAGCAGTACGTC. The chain employs TRBV6-2 or TRBV6-3 and TRBJ2-7, with 8 bases that match TRBD2. V lost 0 bases and J lost 2; bases outside the gene matches: 6. CDR1 and CDR2 from the germline V gene are MNHEY and SVGEGT. CDR3 size: 16 residues.

In its sample, this clonotype was seen many times. The J gene is TRBJ1-5, the V gene TRBV12-3 or TRBV12-4, with unresolved D. Trimming pared 5 bases from V and 4 bases from J, leaving 24 bases between. This CDR3 spans 18 amino acids. The DNA of the CDR3 is TGTGCCAGCAGTCCGTCCTTGGGGTTAAGAGACTTTAATCAGCCCCAGCATTTT. Its protein is CASSPSLGLRDFNQPQHF.